This note documents a single T cell receptor (beta chain) sequence. The data were taken from a study of control samples from healthy donors and cancer patients. TCRdb's copy holds only in-frame clones and misses some; the assay was immunoSEQ multiplex PCR. The data show 150,000 or so clones, roughly 93% seen once. V lost 3 bases to trimming and J lost 6 bases; unmatched junction nucleotides: 4. The CDR3 runs to 13 residues. CDR1 is MGHRA and CDR2 is YSYEKL in the germline V gene. The V call is TRBV4-1, the J call TRBJ2-7; 8 bases map to TRBD1. This clonotype originated in a young man in good health. The sequenced sample consisted of blood. The CDR3 region has the DNA TGCGCCAGCAGCCACAGACAGGGGAGCGAGCAGTACTTC. This sequence encodes CASSHRQGSEQYF.